Following are 16 T cell receptor beta chains from one sample sequenced in a study of T cells in Graves' hyperthyroidism and ophthalmopathy. TCR beta CDR3 regions were amplified from RNA. The HTBI primer set was used in a first-round RT-PCR of the TCR CDR3. TCRdb ran MiXCR on the multiplex PCR reads and lists one entry per CDR3 protein. The top ten clones hold 39% of a sample with some 300,000 distinct CDR3 sequences, roughly 19% of them seen once. Sequenced material: blood. The receptors derive from a man in his fifties or sixties with Graves' ophthalmopathy.

The chain has TRBV7-9 and TRBJ2-2; D is unresolved. CDR1 is SEHNR, CDR2 FQNEAQ, per germline (reference sequence). Trimming took off 3 bases at V and 1 base at J, with 15 bases between the two ends. The length of the CDR3 is 17 residues. CDR3 coding DNA: TGTGCCAGCAGCTTTACCCAATTAACGGTGAACACCGGGGAGCTGTTTTTT. The encoded protein is CASSFTQLTVNTGELFF.

This clonotype turned up a few times. V and J are TRBV6-9 and TRBJ2-5, with D possibly being TRBD1 (5 bases). Trimming took off 3 bases at V and 2 bases at J, with 10 bases between the two ends. CDR1 and CDR2 from the germline V gene are MNHGY and SVAAGI. There are 14 residues in the CDR3. CDR3 nucleotides: TGTGCCAGCAGTTACACAGGAACGCAAGAGACCCAGTACTTC. Residues: CASSYTGTQETQYF.

This clonotype was seen ten or more times. The rearrangement joins TRBV20-1 to TRBJ2-3; maybe TRBD2 (6 bases). Germline loops: CDR1 DFQATT, CDR2 SNEGSKA (reference sequence). CDR3 length: 14 residues. V was cut by 3 bases and J by 3 bases, with 13 bases left in between. The CDR3 DNA follows: TGCAGTGCTAGCCTTATTGGGAGGACAGATACGCAGTATTTT. Protein product: CSASLIGRTDTQYF.

In this sample, this clonotype turned up a few times. The rearrangement links TRBV19 to TRBJ2-1, with TRBD2 matching 14 bases. Germline loops: CDR1 LNHDA, CDR2 SQIVND (reference sequence). This CDR3 comprises 17 residues. The trim removed 2 bases at V and 10 bases at J, leaving 10 bases unmatched. The DNA for the CDR3 is TGTGCCAGTAGTATAAGTTTTCGACTAGCGGGAGGGCCGGAGCAGTTCTTC. Residues: CASSISFRLAGGPEQFF. The full variable domain, in which reference TRBV19 and TRBJ2-1 provide the parts outside the CDR3, is DGGITQSPKYLFRKEGQNVTLSCEQNLNHDAMYWYRQDPGQGLRLIYYSQIVNDFQKGDIAEGYSVSREKKESFPLTVTSAQKNPTAFYLCASSISFRLAGGPEQFFGPGTRLTVL.

Regarding this clonotype: A clone one base away is much larger, so this may be a read error. Lacking the conserved final phenylalanine or tryptophan, this CDR3 likely reflects a read error. The V call is TRBV28, the J call TRBJ1-1, with 9 nucleotides matching TRBD1. The CDR3 length is 12 residues. Germline lookup yields CDR1 MDHEN and CDR2 SYDVKM. The V gene end was trimmed by 10 bases and the J gene end by 7 bases; junction bases not matched to a gene: 7. The CDR3 bases are TGTGCCACCCTCGAGACAGGGGGTGAAGCTTTCCTT. This gives the protein CATLETGGEAFL.

This clonotype was recorded a few times. The chain uses TRBV13 and TRBJ1-1; the D gene is possibly TRBD1 (5 bases). The CDR3 covers 12 residues. The germline CDR1 and CDR2 sequences are PRHDT and FYEKMQ (reference sequence). The CDR3 nucleotides read TGTGTCTCGGGGGGTTTGTACACTGAAGCTTTCTTT. As protein: CVSGGLYTEAFF. The full variable domain, with the rest looked up from reference TRBV13 and TRBJ1-1, is AAGVIQSPRHLIKEKRETATLKCYPIPRHDTVYWYQQGPGQDPQFLISFYEKMQSDKGSIPDRFSAQQFSDYHSELNMSSLELGDSALYFCVSGGLYTEAFFGQGTRLTVV.

The genes are TRBV14 and TRBJ2-7, with 9 bases matching TRBD2. The V gene's germline CDR1 is SGHDN and CDR2 FVKESK. The CDR3 sequence is 18 residues long. With V trimmed by 3 bases and J by 0 bases, 12 bases remained unmatched. The CDR3 spells CASSQGGRAGSFSYEQYF. The CDR3 bases are TGTGCCAGCAGCCAGGGCGGGAGGGCCGGTTCTTTCTCCTACGAGCAGTACTTC.

This clonotype was recorded many times. J is TRBJ2-7 and V is TRBV11-2, with 10 bases aligning to TRBD1. Unmatched junction bases numbered 11, after V lost 1 base and J lost 2 bases. This CDR3 spans 18 amino acids. Germline V gene sequence: CDR1 SGHAT, CDR2 FQNNGV. This CDR3 reads CASSLAPVDRGRAYEQYF. The CDR3 region has the DNA TGTGCCAGCAGCTTAGCCCCCGTAGACAGGGGGCGCGCCTACGAGCAGTACTTC. Filled out from reference TRBV11-2 and TRBJ2-7, the complete variable domain reads EAGVAQSPRYKIIEKRQSVAFWCNPISGHATLYWYQQILGQGPKLLIQFQNNGVVDDSQLPKDRFSAERLKGVDSTLKIQPAKLEDSAVYLCASSLAPVDRGRAYEQYFGPGTRLTVT.

The table lists this clonotype with a few counts. The chain joins TRBV28 to TRBJ1-6; 7 bases are a match to TRBD1. The V gene's germline CDR1 is MDHEN and CDR2 SYDVKM. This CDR3 spans 17 amino acids. Unmatched junction bases numbered 5, after V lost 3 bases and J lost 0 bases. CDR3 residues: CASSLRAGGSYNSPLHF. DNA of the CDR3: TGTGCCAGCAGTTTGAGGGCAGGGGGCTCCTATAATTCACCCCTCCACTTT.

Comment on this clonotype: A single base separates this from a much larger clone, so it may be a read error. This chain connects TRBV3-1 to TRBJ2-3, with 12 bases fitting TRBD1. The CDR3 is 15 amino acids. V was clipped by 5 bases and J by 5 bases; unmatched bases: 5. Germline lookup yields CDR1 LGHDT and CDR2 YNNKEL (reference sequence). The DNA for the CDR3 is TGTGCCAGCAGCGATGGGACAGGGGGCTTAGATACGCAGTATTTT. Translated, it gives CASSDGTGGLDTQYF.

This clonotype was seen ten or more times. The chain combines TRBV2 with TRBJ2-7, with D maybe TRBD2 (5 bases). Germline V gene data show CDR1 as SNHLY and CDR2 as FYNNEI. V was clipped by 7 bases and J by 1 base, with 14 bases between them. The CDR3 contains 14 residues. The CDR3 bases are TGTGCCAGCAACGAGAGGGCCGCATCCTACGAGCAGTACTTC. This encodes CASNERAASYEQYF.

This chain links TRBV20-1 with TRBJ1-4; TRBD1 agrees at 8 bases. The CDR3 loop spans 16 amino acids. Germline CDR1 and CDR2: DFQATT and SNEGSKA (reference sequence). V was pared by 3 bases and J by 0 bases, with 6 bases of the junction left unmatched. CDR3 coding DNA: TGCAGTGCTAGGGACAGGGAAAGATCAACTAATGAAAAACTGTTTTTT. Amino acids: CSARDRERSTNEKLFF.

This clonotype was counted only a few times. An end of the junction does not agree with germline; a read error may underlie this. The V call is TRBV20-1, the J call TRBJ2-3, with D perhaps being TRBD1 or TRBD2 (5 bases each). The V gene's germline CDR1 is DFQATT and CDR2 SNEGSKA (reference sequence). The CDR3 is made up of 18 amino acids. The DNA for the CDR3 is TGCAGTGCTAGAGACGACTTCGGGGACCAACCCTACACAGGTACGCAGTATTTT. Amino acid sequence: CSARDDFGDQPYTGTQYF.

This chain links TRBV14 with TRBJ2-3; 15 bases are a match to TRBD2. The CDR3 is made up of 20 amino acids. Unmatched junction bases numbered 8, after V lost 1 base and J lost 0 bases. The germline CDR1 and CDR2 sequences are SGHDN and FVKESK. DNA of the CDR3: TGTGCCAGCAGCCAAGGAGGACTAGCGGGAGGGCCAAAGAGCACAGATACGCAGTATTTT. It translates to CASSQGGLAGGPKSTDTQYF. The full variable domain, rest sourced from reference TRBV14 and TRBJ2-3, is EAGVTQFPSHSVIEKGQTVTLRCDPISGHDNLYWYRRVMGKEIKFLLHFVKESKQDESGMPNNRFLAERTGGTYSTLKVQPAELEDSGVYFCASSQGGLAGGPKSTDTQYFGPGTRLTVL.

This clonotype appeared many times. The V gene is TRBV6-1, the J gene TRBJ1-5; TRBD1 matches 7 bases. The CDR3 has 15 residues. Germline CDR1 reads MNHNS; CDR2 reads SASEGT. Trimming cost V 2 bases and J 3 bases; bases outside gene matches: 4. CDR3 residues: CASSENRGVNQPQHF. The CDR3 DNA reads TGTGCCAGCAGTGAAAACAGGGGAGTCAATCAGCCCCAGCATTTT.

The chain links TRBV30 to TRBJ2-1; D unresolved. In germline, CDR1 is GTSNPN, CDR2 SVGIG (reference sequence). Trimming cost V 5 bases and J 8 bases, with 7 bases left between them. The CDR3 is 10 amino acids. CDR3 in DNA: TGTGCCTGGGGCAATGATGAGCAGTTCTTC. It codes for CAWGNDEQFF.